These T cell receptor beta chains were read from a single sample in a study of TIL therapy for anti-PD-1-resistant metastatic lung cancer. The assay was immunoSEQ multiplex PCR, and TCRdb's table has in-frame clones only and misses some. The sample includes tens of thousands of clones, 70% to 80% of them seen just once. Specimen: blood, collected at baseline. The receptors were sampled from a woman between 25 and 85 years old with non-small cell lung cancer. CDR3s leave out the opening cysteine and the closing phenylalanine or tryptophan. Rows give clone size only sometimes, using once, few, many, or a class for an expanded clone.

V: TRBV18; size: -; J: TRBJ1-2; CDR3: ASSPDRGDGYT
V: TRBV7-2; size: -; J: TRBJ2-7; CDR3: ASSLFGRGVKDEQY
V: TRBV27; size: once; J: TRBJ2-2; CDR3: ASSFLAGDTGELF
V: TRBV5-1; size: -; J: TRBJ1-3; CDR3: ASSLASSGNTIY
V: TRBV2; size: -; J: TRBJ1-3; CDR3: ASSGNFGTGNTIY
V: TRBV2; size: -; J: TRBJ2-1; CDR3: ASRAGGNEQF
V: TRBV4-3; size: -; J: TRBJ2-3; CDR3: ASSQGLTGTDTQY
V: TRBV15; size: once; J: TRBJ1-2; CDR3: ATSGLGTVYGYT
V: TRBV10-3; size: -; J: TRBJ2-1; CDR3: AISEEASGTNEQF
V: TRBV15; size: -; J: TRBJ1-3; CDR3: ATSRDTQIAGNTIY
V: TRBV2; size: -; J: TRBJ2-1; CDR3: ASSVWSEQF
V: TRBV5-1; size: -; J: TRBJ2-7; CDR3: ASSPGQGLMSYEQY
V: TRBV11-3; size: -; J: TRBJ2-7; CDR3: ARNRGGRASYEQY
V: TRBV5-6; size: few; J: TRBJ1-1; CDR3: ASSLSGGTEAF
V: TRBV6-5; size: -; J: TRBJ1-2; CDR3: ASSEPRGGYT
V: TRBV19; size: few; J: TRBJ1-2; CDR3: ASSSGLVGYT
V: TRBV11-2; size: once; J: TRBJ2-7; CDR3: ASSKASVGFYEQY
V: TRBV25-1; size: once; J: TRBJ1-1; CDR3: ASSETGRIPEAF
V: TRBV9; size: -; J: TRBJ2-3; CDR3: ASSGTSFIDTQY
V: TRBV19; size: -; J: TRBJ2-3; CDR3: ASSIYRTRITDTQY
V: TRBV4-1; size: -; J: TRBJ2-2; CDR3: ASSQVDRGGELF
V: TRBV25-1; size: -; J: TRBJ2-7; CDR3: ASSEFGTAYEQY
V: TRBV10-3; size: -; J: TRBJ2-7; CDR3: AISVGTGSDEQY
V: TRBV6-4; size: -; J: TRBJ2-2; CDR3: ASSVTGTGELF
V: TRBV6-5; size: -; J: TRBJ2-3; CDR3: ATQGLPNTDTQY
V: TRBV7-2; size: -; J: TRBJ1-2; CDR3: ASSRTGGVNYGYT
V: TRBV11-3; size: once; J: TRBJ2-3; CDR3: ASSLGLETDTQY
V: TRBV11-2; size: -; J: TRBJ2-2; CDR3: ASRLTAGVTGELF
V: TRBV9; size: -; J: TRBJ2-3; CDR3: ASSATSGGPRVTDTQY
V: TRBV7-2; size: -; J: TRBJ1-5; CDR3: ASSREMNNQPQH
V: TRBV6-5; size: few; J: TRBJ1-2; CDR3: ASSYSGTPDGYT
V: TRBV19; size: once; J: TRBJ1-1; CDR3: ASTSGGITEAF
V: TRBV2; size: -; J: TRBJ2-1; CDR3: ASSLSDRTSRGEQF
V: TRBV11-2; size: -; J: TRBJ1-1; CDR3: ASSLRGRNTEAF
V: TRBV18; size: -; J: TRBJ2-1; CDR3: ASSRFSDETGNEQF
V: TRBV28; size: once; J: TRBJ1-2; CDR3: ASSLDRFNYGYT
V: TRBV19; size: once; J: TRBJ2-3; CDR3: ASSMGGLRTDTQY
V: TRBV5-4; size: few; J: TRBJ2-7; CDR3: ASSSLDEQY
V: TRBV19; size: -; J: TRBJ2-1; CDR3: ASSMLAGWAYNEQF
V: TRBV6-4; size: -; J: TRBJ2-1; CDR3: ASSKGLGGGKAYNEQF
V: TRBV19; size: few; J: TRBJ1-3; CDR3: ASSPPSGNTIY
V: TRBV6-5; size: -; J: TRBJ2-1; CDR3: ASSYEQRGLGEQF
V: TRBV29-1; size: -; J: TRBJ2-7; CDR3: SVSTGSYEQY
V: TRBV5-4; size: -; J: TRBJ2-7; CDR3: ASSLGQGKEQY
V: TRBV29-1; size: -; J: TRBJ2-2; CDR3: SVVSGRGTGELF
V: TRBV7-9; size: -; J: TRBJ2-5; CDR3: ASSLRKGYPFQETQY
V: TRBV6-1; size: -; J: TRBJ1-2; CDR3: ASSEHGDYGYT
V: TRBV6-1; size: -; J: TRBJ1-1; CDR3: ASSELGHVNTEAF
V: TRBV4-2; size: -; J: TRBJ1-4; CDR3: ASSQASGEKKKLF
V: TRBV6-1; size: -; J: TRBJ2-1; CDR3: ASSEAAGTSGRHEQF
V: TRBV4-1; size: -; J: TRBJ2-5; CDR3: ASSPLIRTGQETQY
V: TRBV5-1; size: few; J: TRBJ1-5; CDR3: ASSLTGDNQPQH
V: TRBV15; size: -; J: TRBJ2-7; CDR3: ATSTTAPGLAGRGYEQY
V: TRBV7-7; size: once; J: TRBJ2-5; CDR3: ASSQRYGETQY
V: TRBV4-3; size: -; J: TRBJ1-2; CDR3: ASSQATVGIGFGNYGYT
V: TRBV7-8; size: -; J: TRBJ1-1; CDR3: ASSLARYGQNTEAF
V: TRBV5-4; size: -; J: TRBJ1-2; CDR3: ASSDKDSPLGDYGYT
V: TRBV5-5; size: -; J: TRBJ1-1; CDR3: ASSPGSGSVTEAF
V: TRBV5-1; size: -; J: TRBJ2-7; CDR3: ASSNDRAYEQY
V: TRBV10-3; size: -; J: TRBJ1-1; CDR3: AIRFSQDSTEAF